A single sample is the source of the 18 T cell receptor beta chains below, sequenced in a study of graft-versus-host responses after intestinal transplantation. Method: immunoSEQ multiplex PCR; TCRdb's copy keeps in-frame clones and lacks some. The sample has about 24,000 clones, approximately 85% seen once. The sample was PBMCs, taken approximately 450 days after intestinal transplant. Source of these receptors: a human patient who received an intestinal transplant, so some T cells may come from the graft donor.

The chain couples TRBV4-2 to TRBJ1-2; no clear D. V was pared by 5 bases and J by 3 bases, with 13 bases between. Germline V gene lookup returns CDR1 LGHNA and CDR2 YNFKEQ. CDR3 length: 14 amino acids. The CDR3 sequence is CASSSEGYDYGYTF. The CDR3, as DNA: TGTGCCAGCAGCTCGGAGGGCTATGACTATGGCTACACCTTC.

The CDR3 sequence: CASSLYGTGDPYEQYF. In DNA, the CDR3 is TGTGCCAGCAGTTTATACGGGACAGGGGATCCCTACGAGCAGTACTTC. The chain joins TRBV28 to TRBJ2-7, with 10 bases that match TRBD1. CDR1 and CDR2 from the germline V gene are MDHEN and SYDVKM. This CDR3 comprises 16 residues. The junction had 5 bases not matched to a gene; V was cut back by 1 base and J by 2 bases.

The genes are TRBV7-6 and TRBJ2-5; TRBD1 matches 11 bases. With 2 bases clipped from V and 5 bases from J, the junction kept 4 bases outside the gene matches. This CDR3 contains 15 residues. Per the germline V gene, CDR1 is SGHVS and CDR2 is FNYEAQ. The DNA of the CDR3 is TGTGCCAGCAGCTTAACCGGGACAGGGGGGGAGACCCAGTACTTC. This codes for CASSLTGTGGETQYF.

V usage is TRBV6-6 and J usage is TRBJ2-3; D perhaps matches TRBD2 (6 bases). Looked up from germline, CDR1 is MNHNY and CDR2 is SVGAGI (reference sequence). The CDR3 covers 15 residues. Trimming stripped 4 bases from V and 3 bases from J, with 14 bases between. CDR3 coding DNA: TGTGCCAGCAGTTCGGCGGGATGGGCTACAGATACGCAGTATTTT. It translates to CASSSAGWATDTQYF.

The chain has TRBV21-1 and TRBJ1-1. TRBV21-1 is given as a pseudogene. The CDR3 extends over 13 amino acids. CDR3 sequence reads: CASSKAGGKGAFF. DNA for the CDR3: TGTGCCAGCAGCAAAGCAGGGGGGAAAGGAGCTTTCTTT.

The chain carries TRBV7-3 and TRBJ2-3, with a weak D call TRBD2 (6 bases). Germline-derived CDR1 and CDR2 are SGHTA and FQGTGA. The CDR3 sequence is 13 residues long. With 2 bases removed from V and 4 bases from J, the gap between germline ends came to 7 bases. The CDR3: CASSLGEADTQYF. The DNA for the CDR3 is TGTGCCAGCAGCTTAGGGGAGGCAGATACGCAGTATTTT.

This clone was observed once. The chain joins TRBV5-1 to TRBJ2-3; 7 bases match TRBD1. CDR1 is SGHRS and CDR2 is YFSETQ in the germline V gene. V shed 0 bases and J 1 base; nucleotides not matched to a gene: 2. This CDR3 region has 15 residues. CDR3 residues: CASSLGDRRTDTQYF. The CDR3 DNA reads as TGCGCCAGCAGCTTGGGGGACAGACGCACAGATACGCAGTATTTT.

This clone was seen only a few times. The J gene is TRBJ2-1, the V gene TRBV5-3; perhaps TRBD2 as D (7 bases). TRBV5-3 is reported as an ORF; its role is uncertain. This CDR3 contains 16 residues. The ends were cut back, 3 bases at V and 8 bases at J, with 21 bases in the middle. Written as DNA, the CDR3 is TGTGCCAGAAGCTCCGCGACCAGTTGGGGGGGCGATGAGCAGTTCTTC. Its protein product is CARSSATSWGGDEQFF.

V is TRBV27 and J is TRBJ1-5; D perhaps matches TRBD1 (5 bases). The CDR3 runs to 17 residues. Between the trimmed V and J ends, which lost 4 bases and 0 bases, there was a span of 16 bases. CDR1 MNHEY and CDR2 SMNVEV come from the germline V gene (reference sequence). This chain's CDR3 is CASSSRQTSYSNQPQHF. The CDR3 nucleotides are TGTGCCAGCAGTTCCAGACAGACTAGTTATAGCAATCAGCCCCAGCATTTT.

Concerning this clone itself: The same CDR3 can be traced to other DNA sequences in this sample. The CDR3 DNA is TGTGCCAGCAGTCGCACAGGGGGCGCGGGATACAATGAGCAGTTCTTC. It yields the protein CASSRTGGAGYNEQFF. The chain links TRBV7-3 to TRBJ2-1; the match to TRBD1 covers 9 bases. Per germline, CDR1 SGHTA and CDR2 FQGTGA. Unmatched junction bases numbered 10, after V lost 6 bases and J lost 4 bases. The CDR3 has 16 amino acids.

The J gene is TRBJ2-2, the V gene TRBV7-3; TRBD2 agrees at 15 bases. Germline V CDR1 and CDR2: SGHTA, FQGTGA. Trimming removed 4 bases from V and 7 bases from J; junction bases left unmatched: 7. CDR3 size: 17 residues. CDR3 sequence: CASSWTSGRAVDGELFF. The CDR3 DNA sequence: TGTGCCAGCAGCTGGACTAGCGGGAGGGCAGTGGACGGGGAGCTGTTTTTT. The full variable domain, with the rest looked up from reference TRBV7-3 and TRBJ2-2, is GAGVSQTPSNKVTEKGKYVELRCDPISGHTALYWYRQSLGQGPEFLIYFQGTGAADDSGLPNDRFFAVRPEGSVSTLKIQRTERGDSAVYLCASSWTSGRAVDGELFFGEGSRLTVL.

The V call is TRBV7-9, the J call TRBJ2-7; the match to TRBD2 covers 10 bases. This CDR3 contains 16 residues. J gave up 3 bases and V 3 bases, and 8 bases lay outside the gene matches. Germline V gene data show CDR1 as SEHNR and CDR2 as FQNEAQ (reference sequence). The CDR3 loop is CASSFPAASGSYEQYF. The DNA of the CDR3 is TGTGCCAGCAGCTTCCCGGCCGCTAGCGGGAGCTACGAGCAGTACTTC.

V usage is TRBV28 and J usage is TRBJ2-1; TRBD2 is a possible D gene (5 bases). The CDR3 has 13 residues. Trimming removed 8 bases from V and 1 base from J, with 9 bases in between. The germline gives CDR1 MDHEN, CDR2 SYDVKM. The CDR3 DNA reads TGTGCCAGCTACGGGGATTCCTACAATGAGCAGTTCTTC. This translates into CASYGDSYNEQFF.

This rearrangement joins TRBV28 to TRBJ2-3, with D tentatively TRBD2 (7 bases). Germline-derived CDR1 and CDR2 are MDHEN and SYDVKM. V was clipped by 7 bases and J by 1 base, with 15 bases between them. The CDR3 extends over 15 amino acids. The CDR3 loop reads CASTLGEGGTDTQYF. The DNA of the CDR3 is TGTGCCAGCACCCTGGGGGAGGGGGGCACAGATACGCAGTATTTT. Complete variable domain (other parts from reference TRBV28 and TRBJ2-3): DVKVTQSSRYLVKRTGEKVFLECVQDMDHENMFWYRQDPGLGLRLIYFSYDVKMKEKGDIPEGYSVSREKKERFSLILESASTNQTSMYLCASTLGEGGTDTQYFGPGTRLTVL.

The V gene is TRBV5-1, the J gene TRBJ2-7; D gene unclear. The CDR3 contains 14 residues. The V and J ends lost 0 bases and 3 bases respectively, with 10 bases between them. Germline CDR1 is SGHRS and CDR2 is YFSETQ. CDR3 amino acids: CASSLVAKNYEQYF. CDR3 DNA: TGCGCCAGCAGCTTGGTGGCAAAGAACTACGAGCAGTACTTC.

The rearrangement joins TRBV5-1 to TRBJ2-1, with 7 bases aligning to TRBD2. After removal of 4 bases from V and 9 bases from J, the junction contained 16 bases not matched to a gene. Germline loops: CDR1 SGHRS, CDR2 YFSETQ. The CDR3 runs to 16 residues. The CDR3 bases are TGCGCCAGCAGCGAAACAACTAGCGCCAAGGAGAGTGAGCAGTTCTTC. Protein: CASSETTSAKESEQFF.

The chain uses TRBV5-8 and TRBJ1-2; D gene uncertain. Germline-derived CDR1 and CDR2 are SGHTS and YDEGEE. The CDR3 sequence is 12 residues long. V lost 7 bases and J lost 0, with 7 bases in between. CDR3 amino acids: CASSTANYGYTF. CDR3 DNA: TGTGCCAGCTCTACAGCTAACTATGGCTACACCTTC.

J is TRBJ2-2 and V is TRBV27; 9 bases align to TRBD1. The ends lost 4 bases at V and 7 bases at J; junction bases unmatched: 7. The CDR3 sequence is 15 residues long. CDR1 is MNHEY and CDR2 is SMNVEV in the germline V gene (reference sequence). The CDR3 sequence is CASSSQGAQGGELFF. CDR3 DNA: TGTGCCAGCAGTTCACAGGGGGCGCAAGGCGGGGAGCTGTTTTTT.